The 14 T cell receptor beta chains below were found in one sample sequenced in a study of CD8+ T cells in alopecia areata. Following RNA extraction, reverse transcription yielded cDNA that acted as the sequencing template. Libraries were prepared by immunoSEQ multiplex PCR; TCRdb keeps only in-frame clonotypes and omits some of them. The sample records approximately 13,000 clones, roughly 61% being singletons. Sorting of the five patients' CD4+ cells gave CD25+CD127- cells as the output. The specimen sequenced was CD4+ Tregs sorted from blood. These receptors were taken from a human donor with alopecia areata.

This clone has a single count. The chain uses TRBV6-1 and TRBJ2-5; no definite D call. The J call may be in error: the DNA end matches TRBJ2-7 better. The CDR3 runs to 13 residues. CDR1 is MNHNS and CDR2 is SASEGT in the germline V gene. This CDR3 is CASSRNVLYEQYF. The CDR3 DNA sequence: TGTGCCAGCAGTCGAAACGTCCTCTACGAGCAGTACTTC.

DNA of the CDR3: TGTGCCAGCAGGGGACTAGCGGAACAGGCTTCCGGGGAGCTGTTTTTT. Protein sequence: CASRGLAEQASGELFF. The chain is built from TRBV5-4 and TRBJ2-2; 11 bases match TRBD2. Germline lookup yields CDR1 SGHNT and CDR2 YYREEE (reference sequence). This CDR3 is 16 amino acids long. Germline trimming cut 5 bases from V and 6 bases from J; bases unmatched to any gene: 9.

This chain joins TRBV6-1 and TRBJ1-1; TRBD1 agrees at 7 bases. V lost 7 bases and J lost 6; bases outside the gene matches: 14. Per the germline V gene, CDR1 is MNHNS and CDR2 is SASEGT. CDR3 length: 15 amino acids. This CDR3 reads CASKAGTASSPEAFF. The CDR3 nucleotides read TGTGCCAGCAAAGCCGGGACAGCATCTAGTCCTGAAGCTTTCTTT.

This clone has a handful of counts. V usage is TRBV21-1 and J usage is TRBJ2-3. TRBV21-1 is a pseudogene segment. The CDR3 covers 13 residues. CDR3 sequence (DNA): TGTGCCAGCAGCAAAGACCGCACAGATACGCAGTATTTT. As protein: CASSKDRTDTQYF.

The chain employs TRBV6-6 and TRBJ2-7, with D unclear. The CDR3 runs to 14 residues. Germline CDR1 reads MNHNY; CDR2 reads SVGAGI (reference sequence). V was shortened by 6 bases and J by 0 bases, with 12 bases between the two germline ends. Written as DNA, the CDR3 is TGTGCCAGCAGAATTAGGTTTCCCTCCTACGAGCAGTACTTC. Amino acid sequence: CASRIRFPSYEQYF.

This chain connects TRBV6-5 to TRBJ2-1; D may correspond to TRBD1 or TRBD2 (6 bases each). With 4 bases removed from V and 9 bases from J, the gap between germline ends came to 19 bases. The length of the CDR3 is 15 residues. CDR1 and CDR2 (germline): MNHEY, SVGAGI. CDR3 in DNA: TGTGCCAGCAGTTCTCTAAAAGGGGGGTCGGGTGAGCAGTTCTTC. This gives the protein CASSSLKGGSGEQFF.

The chain recombines TRBV4-1 with TRBJ2-1; D is uncertain. Trimming removed 1 base from V and 8 bases from J, with 15 bases in between. This CDR3 spans 15 amino acids. The germline V gene has CDR1 MGHRA and CDR2 YSYEKL. The CDR3 region has the DNA TGCGCCAGCAGCCAAGCCCCCCGGGCCGTAGATGAGCAGTTCTTC. It yields the protein CASSQAPRAVDEQFF.

This chain joins TRBV7-9 and TRBJ1-1, with 9 bases aligning to TRBD1. The CDR3 totals 14 residues. CDR1 and CDR2 from the germline V gene are SEHNR and FQNEAQ (reference sequence). V lost 4 bases, J lost 5 bases, and 5 bases stayed unmatched. The CDR3 sequence is CASSSGTGWTEAFF. CDR3 in DNA: TGTGCCAGCAGCTCCGGGACAGGGTGGACTGAAGCTTTCTTT. The variable domain in full, with the rest retrieved from reference TRBV7-9 and TRBJ1-1, is DTGVSQNPRHKITKRGQNVTFRCDPISEHNRLYWYRQTLGQGPEFLTYFQNEAQLEKSRLLSDRFSAERPKGSFSTLEIQRTEQGDSAMYLCASSSGTGWTEAFFGQGTRLTVV.

The rearrangement uses TRBV5-1 and TRBJ2-7; 10 nucleotides align to TRBD1. V lost 4 bases, J lost 5 bases, and 6 bases stayed unmatched. The V gene's germline CDR1 is SGHRS and CDR2 YFSETQ. The CDR3 is 14 residues long. For the CDR3, the DNA is TGCGCCAGCAGCGGGAGGACAGGGGGGGACGAGCAGTACTTC. As protein: CASSGRTGGDEQYF.

The genes are TRBV7-2 and TRBJ2-5, with 13 bases matching TRBD2. With 4 bases clipped from V and 3 bases from J, the junction kept 2 bases outside the gene matches. The CDR3 sequence is 15 residues long. Germline values: CDR1 SGHTA, CDR2 FQGNSA. The CDR3 DNA is TGTGCCAGCAGCTGGACTAGCGGGGGCAAAGAGACCCAGTACTTC. Protein sequence: CASSWTSGGKETQYF.

The chain is built from TRBV5-1 and TRBJ2-7; D unclear. The V gene lost 4 bases and the J gene lost 5 bases, with 13 bases spanning the gap. Per germline, CDR1 SGHRS and CDR2 YFSETQ. This CDR3 region has 13 residues. The CDR3: CASSPGTLNEQYF. The CDR3 DNA is TGCGCCAGCAGCCCCGGAACCCTGAACGAGCAGTACTTC.

The gene calls are TRBV7-9 and TRBJ2-5, with TRBD2 matching over 7 bases. CDR3 length: 19 amino acids. The V gene's germline CDR1 is SEHNR and CDR2 FQNEAQ (reference sequence). The J segment lost 0 bases and the V segment lost 0 bases, leaving 13 bases of the junction unmatched. The CDR3 region is CASSLATGRSGYYQETQYF. In DNA form, the CDR3 reads TGTGCCAGCAGCTTAGCCACCGGGAGGAGCGGGTACTACCAAGAGACCCAGTACTTC.

The chain employs TRBV6-6 and TRBJ1-2; no clear D gene. The V end lost 4 bases, the J end lost 5 bases, and 8 bases lay between the germline ends. The CDR3 covers 12 residues. Germline lookup yields CDR1 MNHNY and CDR2 SVGAGI (reference sequence). CDR3: CASSSLGYGYTF. The DNA for the CDR3 is TGTGCCAGCAGTTCCCTTGGATATGGCTACACCTTC.

The chain is built from TRBV5-1 and TRBJ1-4; possible D gene TRBD1, 6 bases. The V end lost 0 bases, the J end lost 7 bases, and 13 bases lay between the germline ends. Germline V CDR1 and CDR2: SGHRS, YFSETQ. The CDR3 consists of 15 residues. The CDR3 DNA reads TGCGCCAGCAGCTTGGTTGGGGGCGACGGTGAAAAACTGTTTTTT. Residues: CASSLVGGDGEKLFF.